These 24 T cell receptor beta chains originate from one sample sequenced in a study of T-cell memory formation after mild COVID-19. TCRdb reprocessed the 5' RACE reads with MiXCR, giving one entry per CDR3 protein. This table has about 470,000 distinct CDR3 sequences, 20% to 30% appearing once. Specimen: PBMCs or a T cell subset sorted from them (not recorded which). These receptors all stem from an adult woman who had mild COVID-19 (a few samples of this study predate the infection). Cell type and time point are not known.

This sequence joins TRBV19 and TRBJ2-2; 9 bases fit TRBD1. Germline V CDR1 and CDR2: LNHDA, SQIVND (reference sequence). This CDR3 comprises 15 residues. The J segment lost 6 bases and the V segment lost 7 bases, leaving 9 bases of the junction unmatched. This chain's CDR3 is CASTHAGTGPGELFF. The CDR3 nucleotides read TGTGCCAGTACACACGCCGGGACAGGGCCCGGGGAGCTGTTTTTT.

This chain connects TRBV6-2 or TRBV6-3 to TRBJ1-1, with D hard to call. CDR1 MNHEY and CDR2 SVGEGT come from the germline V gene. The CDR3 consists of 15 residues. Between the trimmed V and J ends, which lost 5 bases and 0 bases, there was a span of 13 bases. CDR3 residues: CASSATTVLNTEAFF. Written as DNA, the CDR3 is TGTGCCAGCAGTGCCACGACGGTTTTGAACACTGAAGCTTTCTTT.

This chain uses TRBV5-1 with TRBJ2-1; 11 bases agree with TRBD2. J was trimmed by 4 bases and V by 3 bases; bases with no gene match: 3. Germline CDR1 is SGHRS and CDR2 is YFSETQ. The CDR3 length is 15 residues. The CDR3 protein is CASSYVAGGYNEQFF. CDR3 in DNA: TGCGCCAGCAGCTATGTAGCGGGAGGGTACAATGAGCAGTTCTTC.

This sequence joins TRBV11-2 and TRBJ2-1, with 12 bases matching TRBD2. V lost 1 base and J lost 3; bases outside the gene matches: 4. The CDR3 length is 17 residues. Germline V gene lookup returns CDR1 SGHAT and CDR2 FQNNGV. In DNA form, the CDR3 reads TGTGCCAGCAGCTTAGGCCTGACTAGCGGGGGCTACAATGAGCAGTTCTTC. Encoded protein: CASSLGLTSGGYNEQFF.

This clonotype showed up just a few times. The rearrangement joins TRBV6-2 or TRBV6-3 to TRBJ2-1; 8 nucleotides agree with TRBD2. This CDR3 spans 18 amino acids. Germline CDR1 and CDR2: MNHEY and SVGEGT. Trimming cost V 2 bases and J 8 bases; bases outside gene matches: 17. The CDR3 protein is CASSYGVTSGTLWDEQFF. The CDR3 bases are TGTGCCAGCAGTTACGGCGTTACTAGCGGTACCCTCTGGGATGAGCAGTTCTTC.

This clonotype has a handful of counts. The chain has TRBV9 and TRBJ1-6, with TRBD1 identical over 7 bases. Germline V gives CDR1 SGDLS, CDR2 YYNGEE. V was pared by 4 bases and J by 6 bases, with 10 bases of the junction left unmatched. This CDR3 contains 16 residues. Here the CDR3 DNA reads TGTGCCAGCAGCCCTAGGGCACAGGGGATTAATTCACCCCTCCACTTT. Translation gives CASSPRAQGINSPLHF.

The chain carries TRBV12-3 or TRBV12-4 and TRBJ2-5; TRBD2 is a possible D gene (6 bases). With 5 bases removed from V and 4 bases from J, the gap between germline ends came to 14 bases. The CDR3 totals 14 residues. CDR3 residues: CASSRGPGVETQYF. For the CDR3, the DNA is TGTGCCAGCAGTAGAGGACCGGGGGTAGAGACCCAGTACTTC.

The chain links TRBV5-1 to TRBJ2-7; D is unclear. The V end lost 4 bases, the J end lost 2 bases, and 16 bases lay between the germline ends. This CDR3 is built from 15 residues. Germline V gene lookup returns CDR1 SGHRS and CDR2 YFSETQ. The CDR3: CASSPTNAYPYEQYF. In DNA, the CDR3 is TGCGCCAGCAGCCCGACCAACGCGTATCCCTACGAGCAGTACTTC.

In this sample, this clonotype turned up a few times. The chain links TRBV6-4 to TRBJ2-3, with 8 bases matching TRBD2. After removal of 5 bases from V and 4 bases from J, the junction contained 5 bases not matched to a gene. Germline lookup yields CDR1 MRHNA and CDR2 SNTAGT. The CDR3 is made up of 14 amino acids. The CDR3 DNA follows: TGTGCCAGCAGTCGGGAGGGCGGCGCAGATACGCAGTATTTT. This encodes CASSREGGADTQYF.

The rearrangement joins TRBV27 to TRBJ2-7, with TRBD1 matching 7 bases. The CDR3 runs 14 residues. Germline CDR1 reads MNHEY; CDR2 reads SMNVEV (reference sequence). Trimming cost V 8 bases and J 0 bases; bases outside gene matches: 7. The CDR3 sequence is CASRSGQSSYEQYF. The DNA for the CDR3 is TGTGCCAGCCGATCGGGACAGAGCTCCTACGAGCAGTACTTC.

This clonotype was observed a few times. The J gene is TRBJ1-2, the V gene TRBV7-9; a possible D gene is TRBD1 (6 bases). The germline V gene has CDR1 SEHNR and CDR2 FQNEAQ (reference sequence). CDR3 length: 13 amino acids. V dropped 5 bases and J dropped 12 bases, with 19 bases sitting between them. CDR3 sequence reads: CASSVPLGGVHTF. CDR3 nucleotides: TGTGCCAGCAGCGTCCCCTTAGGGGGGGTCCACACCTTC.

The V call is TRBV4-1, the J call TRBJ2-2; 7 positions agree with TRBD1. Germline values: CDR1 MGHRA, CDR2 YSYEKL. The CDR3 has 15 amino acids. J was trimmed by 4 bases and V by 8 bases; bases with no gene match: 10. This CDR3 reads CASRGQVRGTGELFF. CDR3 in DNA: TGCGCCAGCCGAGGACAGGTTCGTGGCACCGGGGAGCTGTTTTTT.

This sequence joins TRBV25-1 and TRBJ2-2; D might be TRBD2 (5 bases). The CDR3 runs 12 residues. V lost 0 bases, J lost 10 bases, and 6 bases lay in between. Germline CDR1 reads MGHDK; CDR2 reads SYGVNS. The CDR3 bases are TGTGCCAGCAGTGAATACGGGGAGGAGCTGTTTTTT. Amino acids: CASSEYGEELFF.

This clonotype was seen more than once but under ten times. The CDR3 nucleotides are TGCGCCAGCACCCCGGTTCTAGCGGGGGTATACACCGGGGAGCTGTTTTTT. This encodes CASTPVLAGVYTGELFF. V and J are TRBV5-1 and TRBJ2-2; TRBD2 matches at 10 bases. The CDR3 is 17 residues long. Trimming took 6 bases from V and 3 from J; bases not matched to a gene: 11. Per germline, CDR1 SGHRS and CDR2 YFSETQ.

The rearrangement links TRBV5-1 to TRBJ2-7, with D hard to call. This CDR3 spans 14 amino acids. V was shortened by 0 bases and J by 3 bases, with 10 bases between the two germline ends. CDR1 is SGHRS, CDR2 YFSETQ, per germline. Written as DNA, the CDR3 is TGCGCCAGCAGCTTGGAAGGGATTGTCTACGAGCAGTACTTC. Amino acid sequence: CASSLEGIVYEQYF.

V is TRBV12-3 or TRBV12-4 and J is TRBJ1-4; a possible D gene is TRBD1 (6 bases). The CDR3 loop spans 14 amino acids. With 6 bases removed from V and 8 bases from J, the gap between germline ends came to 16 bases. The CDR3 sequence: CASSPGEYGEKLFF. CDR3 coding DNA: TGTGCCAGCAGCCCAGGGGAATACGGGGAAAAACTGTTTTTT.

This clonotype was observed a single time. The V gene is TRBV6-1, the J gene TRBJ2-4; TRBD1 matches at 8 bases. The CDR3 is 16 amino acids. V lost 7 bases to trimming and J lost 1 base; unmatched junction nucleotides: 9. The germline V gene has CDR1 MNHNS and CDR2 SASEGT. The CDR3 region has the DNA TGTGCCAGCAACCTGGGGACAGGAGGGGCCAAAAACATTCAGTACTTC. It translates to CASNLGTGGAKNIQYF.

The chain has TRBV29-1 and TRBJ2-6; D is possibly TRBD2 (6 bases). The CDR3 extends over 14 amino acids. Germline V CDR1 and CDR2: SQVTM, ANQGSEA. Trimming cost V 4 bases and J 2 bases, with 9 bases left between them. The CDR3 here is CSVVPGAGANVLTF. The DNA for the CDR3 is TGCAGCGTTGTCCCGGGGGCTGGGGCCAACGTCCTGACTTTC.

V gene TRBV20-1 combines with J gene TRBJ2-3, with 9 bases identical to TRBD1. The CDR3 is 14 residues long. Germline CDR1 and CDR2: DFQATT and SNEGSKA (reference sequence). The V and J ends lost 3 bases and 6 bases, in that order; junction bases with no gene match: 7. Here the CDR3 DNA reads TGCAGTGCTAGGAGGGGACAGGGTGTGGATACGCAGTATTTT. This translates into CSARRGQGVDTQYF.

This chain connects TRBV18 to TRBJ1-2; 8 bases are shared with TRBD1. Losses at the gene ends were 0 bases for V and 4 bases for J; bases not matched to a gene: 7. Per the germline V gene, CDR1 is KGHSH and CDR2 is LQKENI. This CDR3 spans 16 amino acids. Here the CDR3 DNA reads TGTGCCAGCTCACCACCCCTCCTCGGGACAGGCTATGGCTACACCTTC. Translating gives CASSPPLLGTGYGYTF.

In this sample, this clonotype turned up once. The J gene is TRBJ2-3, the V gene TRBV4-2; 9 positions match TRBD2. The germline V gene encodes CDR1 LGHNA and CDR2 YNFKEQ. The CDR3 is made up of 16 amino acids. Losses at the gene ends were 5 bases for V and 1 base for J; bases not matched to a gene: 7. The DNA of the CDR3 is TGTGCCAGCAGCTTAGGAGGCGGGAGGGGCACAGATACGCAGTATTTT. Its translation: CASSLGGGRGTDTQYF.

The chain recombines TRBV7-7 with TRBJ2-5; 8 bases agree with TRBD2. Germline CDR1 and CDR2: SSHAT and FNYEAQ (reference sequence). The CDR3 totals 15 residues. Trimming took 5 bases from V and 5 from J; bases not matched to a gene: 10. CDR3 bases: TGTGCCAGCAGCCCCCCGGGCGGGGGGAGGGAGACCCAGTACTTC. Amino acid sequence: CASSPPGGGRETQYF. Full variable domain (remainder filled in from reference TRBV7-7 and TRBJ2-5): GAGVSQSPRYKVTKRGQDVTLRCDPISSHATLYWYQQALGQGPEFLTYFNYEAQPDKSGLPSDRFSAERPEGSISTLTIQRTEQRDSAMYRCASSPPGGGRETQYFGPGTRLLVL.

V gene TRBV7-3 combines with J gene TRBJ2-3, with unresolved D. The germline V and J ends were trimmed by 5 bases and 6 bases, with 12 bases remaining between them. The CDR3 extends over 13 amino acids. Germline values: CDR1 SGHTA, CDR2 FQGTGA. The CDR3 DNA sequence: TGTGCCAGCAGCCGGAACCTGGGGGATACGCAGTATTTT. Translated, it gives CASSRNLGDTQYF.

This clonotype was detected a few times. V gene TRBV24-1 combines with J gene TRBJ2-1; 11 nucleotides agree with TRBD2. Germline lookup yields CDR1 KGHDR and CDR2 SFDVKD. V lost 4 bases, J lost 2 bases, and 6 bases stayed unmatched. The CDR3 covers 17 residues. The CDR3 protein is CATSDSSGRRPYNEQFF. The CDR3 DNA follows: TGTGCCACCAGTGACTCTAGCGGGAGGAGGCCCTACAATGAGCAGTTCTTC.